This T cell receptor (beta chain) comes out of a study of T cell repertoires in cytomegalovirus infection. Notes on the study in general: Based on cumulative public TCR beta family frequency, carriers of CMV plus the relevant HLA were identified.

This clonotype was recorded many times. Its antigen is as yet unknown. TCRdb recomputed calls from the reads with MiXCR, one row per CDR3 protein. The sample contains 640,000 or so distinct CDR3 sequences, about 30% of which appear only once. This CDR3 spans 13 amino acids. V dropped 5 bases and J dropped 5; count of bases not matched to a gene: 3. Germline values: CDR1 MNHEY, CDR2 SVGAGI. This clonotype originated in a human donor in good health (CMV status not recorded). Some clones in this sample may be carry-over from other donors' samples. Sequencing used cultured PBMCs, obtained from culture after CMV antigen stimulation. The chain carries TRBV6-5 and TRBJ1-5, with 7 bases matching TRBD1. CDR3 bases: TGTGCCAGCAGTCGCACAGGGGATCAGCCCCAGCATTTT. It is translated as CASSRTGDQPQHF.